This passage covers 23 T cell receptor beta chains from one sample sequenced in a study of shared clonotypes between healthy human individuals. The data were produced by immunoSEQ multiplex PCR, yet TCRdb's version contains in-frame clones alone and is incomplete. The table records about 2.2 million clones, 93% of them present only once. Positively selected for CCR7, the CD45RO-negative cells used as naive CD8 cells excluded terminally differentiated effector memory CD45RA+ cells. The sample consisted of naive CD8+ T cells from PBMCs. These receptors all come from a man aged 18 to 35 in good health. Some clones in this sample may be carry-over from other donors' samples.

The CDR3, as DNA: TGTGCCAGCAGCTTTGCGGGAGTGGGCTACGAGCAGTACTTC. Its translation: CASSFAGVGYEQYF. The chain uses TRBV11-2 and TRBJ2-7; 7 bases agree with TRBD2. The V gene's germline CDR1 is SGHAT and CDR2 FQNNGV. Trimming took 3 bases from V and 3 from J; bases not matched to a gene: 5. CDR3 size: 14 residues.

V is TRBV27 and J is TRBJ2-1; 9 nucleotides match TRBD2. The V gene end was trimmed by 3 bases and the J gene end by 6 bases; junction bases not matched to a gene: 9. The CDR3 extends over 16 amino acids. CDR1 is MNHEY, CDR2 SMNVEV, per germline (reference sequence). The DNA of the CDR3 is TGTGCCAGCAGTTTGTCAAATAGCGGGAGTAGCAATGAGCAGTTCTTC. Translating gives CASSLSNSGSSNEQFF.

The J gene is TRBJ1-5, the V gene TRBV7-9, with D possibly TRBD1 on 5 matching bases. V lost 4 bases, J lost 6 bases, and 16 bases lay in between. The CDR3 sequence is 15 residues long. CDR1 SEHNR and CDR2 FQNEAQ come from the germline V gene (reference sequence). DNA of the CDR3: TGTGCCAGCAGCTCGGGACTCCTGGTGGGTCAGCCCCAGCATTTT. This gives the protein CASSSGLLVGQPQHF.

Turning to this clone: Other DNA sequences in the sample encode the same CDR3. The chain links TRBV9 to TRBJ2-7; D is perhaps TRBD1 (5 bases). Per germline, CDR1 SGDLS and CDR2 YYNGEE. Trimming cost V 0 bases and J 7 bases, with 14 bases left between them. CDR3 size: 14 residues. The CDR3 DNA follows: TGTGCCAGCAGCGTAGGAGGTGGGGCGCGGGAGCAGTACTTC. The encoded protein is CASSVGGGAREQYF.

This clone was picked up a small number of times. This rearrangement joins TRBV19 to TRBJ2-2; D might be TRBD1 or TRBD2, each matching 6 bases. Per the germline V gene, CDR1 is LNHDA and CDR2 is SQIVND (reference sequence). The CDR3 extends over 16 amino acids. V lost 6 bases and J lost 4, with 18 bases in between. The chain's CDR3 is CASSDRTGDTTGELFF. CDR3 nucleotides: TGTGCCAGTAGCGATCGTACGGGGGACACCACCGGGGAGCTGTTTTTT.

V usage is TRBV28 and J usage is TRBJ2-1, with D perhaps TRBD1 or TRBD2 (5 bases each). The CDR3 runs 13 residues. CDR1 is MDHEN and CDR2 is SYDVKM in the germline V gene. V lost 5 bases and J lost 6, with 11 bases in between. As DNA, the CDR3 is TGTGCCAGCAGTGTAGCAGGGAGCAATGAGCAGTTCTTC. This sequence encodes CASSVAGSNEQFF. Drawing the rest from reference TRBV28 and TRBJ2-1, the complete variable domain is DVKVTQSSRYLVKRTGEKVFLECVQDMDHENMFWYRQDPGLGLRLIYFSYDVKMKEKGDIPEGYSVSREKKERFSLILESASTNQTSMYLCASSVAGSNEQFFGPGTRLTVL.

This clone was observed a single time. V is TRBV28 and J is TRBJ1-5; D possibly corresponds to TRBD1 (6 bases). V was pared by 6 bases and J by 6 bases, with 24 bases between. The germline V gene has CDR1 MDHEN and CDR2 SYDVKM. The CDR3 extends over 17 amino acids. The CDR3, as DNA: TGTGCCAGCAGCCGAGGAACAAACTACAGGGTAGGTCAGCCCCAGCATTTT. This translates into CASSRGTNYRVGQPQHF.

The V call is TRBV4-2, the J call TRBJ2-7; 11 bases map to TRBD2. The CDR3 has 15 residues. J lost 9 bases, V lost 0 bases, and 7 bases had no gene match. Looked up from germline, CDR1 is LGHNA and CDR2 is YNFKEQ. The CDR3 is CASSQDSTSGMAQYF. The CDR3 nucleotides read TGTGCCAGCAGCCAAGACTCGACTAGCGGGATGGCGCAGTACTTC.

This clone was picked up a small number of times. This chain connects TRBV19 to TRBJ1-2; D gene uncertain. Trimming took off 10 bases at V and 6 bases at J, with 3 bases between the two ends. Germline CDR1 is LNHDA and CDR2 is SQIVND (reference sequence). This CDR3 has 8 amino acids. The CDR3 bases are TGTGCCACTGATGGCTACACCTTC. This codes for CATDGYTF.

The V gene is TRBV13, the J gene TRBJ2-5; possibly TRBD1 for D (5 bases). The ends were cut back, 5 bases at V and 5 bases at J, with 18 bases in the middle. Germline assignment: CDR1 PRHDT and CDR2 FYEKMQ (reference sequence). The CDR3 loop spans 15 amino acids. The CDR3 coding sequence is TGTGCCAGCAGCCCAACAATAGGGGCGCACGAGACCCAGTACTTC. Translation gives CASSPTIGAHETQYF.

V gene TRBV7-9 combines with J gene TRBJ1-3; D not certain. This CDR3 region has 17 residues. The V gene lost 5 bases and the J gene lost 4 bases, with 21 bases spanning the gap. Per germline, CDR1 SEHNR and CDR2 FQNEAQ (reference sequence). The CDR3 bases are TGTGCCAGCAGCACAGCACCCAAGACAAATAGAGGAAACACCATATATTTT. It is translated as CASSTAPKTNRGNTIYF.

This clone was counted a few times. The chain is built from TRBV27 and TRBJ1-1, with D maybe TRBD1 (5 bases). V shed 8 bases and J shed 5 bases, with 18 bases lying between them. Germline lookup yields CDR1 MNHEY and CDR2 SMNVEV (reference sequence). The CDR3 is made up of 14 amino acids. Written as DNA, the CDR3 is TGTGCCAGCGGGACTTACTTTAGTGATACTGAAGCTTTCTTT. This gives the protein CASGTYFSDTEAFF.

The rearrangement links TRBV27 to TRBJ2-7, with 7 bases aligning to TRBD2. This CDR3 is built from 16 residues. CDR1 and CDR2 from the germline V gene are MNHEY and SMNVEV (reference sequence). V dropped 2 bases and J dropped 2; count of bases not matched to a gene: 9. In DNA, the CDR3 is TGTGCCAGCAGTTTACTCCCCAGGGACTACCCCTACGAGCAGTACTTC. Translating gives CASSLLPRDYPYEQYF.

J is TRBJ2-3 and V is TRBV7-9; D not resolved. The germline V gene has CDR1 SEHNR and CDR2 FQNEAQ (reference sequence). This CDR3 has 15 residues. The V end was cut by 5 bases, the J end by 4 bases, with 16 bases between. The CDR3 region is CASSHNSPRPDTQYF. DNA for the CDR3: TGTGCCAGCAGCCACAATTCCCCTAGACCAGATACGCAGTATTTT.

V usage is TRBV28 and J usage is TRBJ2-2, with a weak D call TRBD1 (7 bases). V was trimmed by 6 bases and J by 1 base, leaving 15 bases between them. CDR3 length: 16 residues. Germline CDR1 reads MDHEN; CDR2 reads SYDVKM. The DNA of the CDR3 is TGTGCCAGCAGATCAGACAGGGACTGGAACACCGGGGAGCTGTTTTTT. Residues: CASRSDRDWNTGELFF.

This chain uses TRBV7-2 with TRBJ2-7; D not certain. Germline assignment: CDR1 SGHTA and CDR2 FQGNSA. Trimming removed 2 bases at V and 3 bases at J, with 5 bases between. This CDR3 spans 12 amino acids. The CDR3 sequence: CASSLQDYEQYF. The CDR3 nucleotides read TGTGCCAGCAGCTTACAGGACTACGAGCAGTACTTC.

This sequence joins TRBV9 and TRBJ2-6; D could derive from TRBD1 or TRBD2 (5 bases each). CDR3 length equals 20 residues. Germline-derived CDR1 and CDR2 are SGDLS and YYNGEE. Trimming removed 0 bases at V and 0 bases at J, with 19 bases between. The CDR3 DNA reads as TGTGCCAGCAGCGTAGGCCGGGACGCCCGTGTAAGCTCTGGGGCCAACGTCCTGACTTTC. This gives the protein CASSVGRDARVSSGANVLTF.

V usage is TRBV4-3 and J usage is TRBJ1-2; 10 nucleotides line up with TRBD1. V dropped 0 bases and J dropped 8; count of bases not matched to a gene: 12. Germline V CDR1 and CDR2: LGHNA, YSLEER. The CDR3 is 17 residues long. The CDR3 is CASSQDTKWDRGGGYTF. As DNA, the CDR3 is TGCGCCAGCAGCCAAGATACGAAATGGGACAGGGGAGGCGGCTACACCTTC.

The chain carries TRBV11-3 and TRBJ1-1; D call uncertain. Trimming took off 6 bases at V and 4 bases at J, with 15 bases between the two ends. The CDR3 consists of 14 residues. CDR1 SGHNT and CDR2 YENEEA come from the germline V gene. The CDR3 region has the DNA TGTGCCAGCAGACAAAGAGTCGACGGCACTGAAGCTTTCTTT. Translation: CASRQRVDGTEAFF.

This CDR3 reads CASSVQPETGPGGTDTQYF. CDR3 in DNA: TGTGCCAGCAGCGTCCAGCCGGAGACAGGACCTGGTGGCACAGATACGCAGTATTTT. The V call is TRBV7-3, the J call TRBJ2-3, with D perhaps matching TRBD1 (6 bases). The V gene lost 5 bases and the J gene lost 1 base, with 25 bases spanning the gap. The CDR3 contains 19 residues. Germline V gene data show CDR1 as SGHTA and CDR2 as FQGTGA.

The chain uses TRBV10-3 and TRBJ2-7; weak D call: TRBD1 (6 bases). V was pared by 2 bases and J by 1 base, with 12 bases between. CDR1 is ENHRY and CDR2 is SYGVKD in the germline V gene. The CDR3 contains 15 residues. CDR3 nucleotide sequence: TGTGCCATCAGTGAGCGGCCAGGGGAATCCTACGAGCAGTACTTC. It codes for CAISERPGESYEQYF.

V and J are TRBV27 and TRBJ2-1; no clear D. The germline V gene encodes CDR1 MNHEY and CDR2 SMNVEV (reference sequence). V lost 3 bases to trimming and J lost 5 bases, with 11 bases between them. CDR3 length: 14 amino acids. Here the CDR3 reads CASSFGMSDNEQFF. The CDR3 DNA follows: TGTGCCAGCAGTTTTGGAATGTCGGACAATGAGCAGTTCTTC.

The CDR3 DNA reads as TGTGCCAGTAGTATCTCCAGATACAATCAGCCCCAGCATTTT. This encodes CASSISRYNQPQHF. The rearrangement joins TRBV19 to TRBJ1-5; D is undetermined. Trimming cost V 3 bases and J 3 bases, with 9 bases left between them. CDR1 and CDR2 (germline): LNHDA, SQIVND (reference sequence). This CDR3 spans 14 amino acids.